This TCR beta chain derives from a study of cytotoxic CD8 clonotypes in ibrutinib-treated CLL. The method was immunoSEQ multiplex PCR; TCRdb's version includes in-frame clones alone and lacks a portion of them. The table lists approximately 140,000 clones, 77% of them singletons. Germline CDR1 is MNHEY and CDR2 is SMNVEV (reference sequence). This CDR3 region has 15 residues. The V segment lost 6 bases and the J segment 3 bases; nucleotides outside the gene matches: 6. This chain links TRBV27 with TRBJ1-4; TRBD1 matches 8 bases. The receptor comes from a human donor with chronic lymphocytic leukemia. Specimen: PBMCs, collected after 12 months of ibrutinib treatment. For the CDR3, the DNA is TGTGCCAGCAGGCCCCAGACAGGGGCTAATGAAAAACTGTTTTTT. It codes for CASRPQTGANEKLFF.